This is a list of T cell receptor beta chains from one sample in a study of T cell changes during pregnancy in multiple sclerosis. Produced via immunoSEQ multiplex PCR; TCRdb's table is partial and in-frame only. The sample includes roughly 57,000 clones, around 90% of them seen just once. The specimen comprised CD8+ T cells from peripheral blood mononuclear cells, sampled before pregnancy. These TCRs come from a female donor with multiple sclerosis, enrolled in a pregnancy study. CDR3s include the opening cysteine and the closing phenylalanine or tryptophan. A D gene is named only where the DNA matches it firmly. Only some rows state a clone size, as once, few, many or a class for expanded clones.

d_gene,v_gene,j_gene,abundance,CDR3aa,CDR3nt
TRBD2,TRBV4-2,TRBJ2-3,.,CASSQELASGGTDTQYF,TGTGCCAGCAGCCAAGAACTCGCTAGCGGGGGTACAGATACGCAGTATTTT
.,TRBV7-6,TRBJ1-2,.,CASSLALPLDKVIGYTF,TGTGCCAGCAGCTTAGCCCTTCCGTTAGACAAAGTCATTGGCTACACCTTC
TRBD2,TRBV5-8,TRBJ2-3,.,CASSQLAGADTQYF,TGTGCCAGCAGCCAACTAGCGGGGGCCGATACGCAGTATTTT
TRBD1,TRBV5-6,TRBJ1-2,.,CASSLGTVNYGYTF,TGTGCCAGCAGCTTAGGGACAGTTAACTATGGCTACACCTTC
TRBD1,TRBV4-1,TRBJ2-3,once,CASSQGNRGSTDTQYF,TGCGCCAGCAGCCAGGGGAACAGGGGAAGCACAGATACGCAGTATTTT
TRBD1,TRBV4-2,TRBJ2-5,.,CASSPRTGDQETQYF,TGTGCCAGCAGCCCTCGCACAGGGGACCAAGAGACCCAGTACTTC
.,TRBV4-1,TRBJ2-1,.,CASSQVLTNSLYNEQFF,TGCGCCAGCAGCCAAGTGTTGACAAACTCCCTGTACAATGAGCAGTTCTTC
.,TRBV14,TRBJ2-7,.,CASSHPSATEQYF,TGTGCCAGCAGCCACCCAAGCGCCACGGAGCAGTACTTC
TRBD2,TRBV7-3,TRBJ2-3,.,CASSLAGGKDTQYF,TGTGCCAGCAGCCTAGCGGGGGGGAAAGATACGCAGTATTTT
TRBD1,TRBV11-2,TRBJ1-1,once,CASSPRGQGPNTEAFF,TGTGCCAGCAGCCCGCGGGGACAGGGCCCGAACACTGAAGCTTTCTTT
TRBD2,TRBV27,TRBJ2-7,.,CASSLSKTSGGGAEQYF,TGTGCCAGCAGTTTATCCAAGACTAGCGGGGGGGGCGCCGAGCAGTACTTC
.,TRBV6-1,TRBJ1-5,.,CAGSEDAGFGQPQHF,TGTGCCGGCAGTGAAGACGCAGGGTTTGGTCAGCCCCAGCATTTT
TRBD2,TRBV9,TRBJ2-1,.,CASSGRTSGNSEQFF,TGTGCCAGCAGCGGAAGGACTAGTGGTAACTCTGAGCAGTTCTTC
TRBD1,TRBV2,TRBJ2-1,.,CAPGQALAPNDEQFF,TGTGCCCCTGGACAGGCGCTAGCTCCTAACGATGAGCAGTTCTTC
.,TRBV6-5,TRBJ1-3,.,CASSYTAGAGNTIYF,TGTGCCAGCAGTTACACGGCGGGAGCTGGAAACACCATATATTTT
TRBD1,TRBV11-2,TRBJ2-1,.,CASSLGTGGNEQFF,TGTGCCAGCAGCTTGGGGACAGGGGGAAATGAGCAGTTCTTC
.,TRBV11-2,TRBJ1-2,.,CASSLVVGGTLPYSGYTF,TGTGCCAGCAGCTTAGTAGTCGGGGGGACTCTCCCATATTCGGGCTACACCTTC
TRBD2,TRBV7-9,TRBJ2-1,.,CASSLGEGPNLRQFF,TGTGCCAGCAGCCTGGGGGAGGGCCCGAACCTCCGACAGTTCTTC
.,TRBV15,TRBJ1-6,medium-sized,CATSRGSLEGSPLHF,TGTGCCACCAGCAGAGGGTCCCTCGAGGGATCACCCCTCCACTTT
TRBD1,TRBV10-3,TRBJ1-2,.,CAISVKRDRGYGYTF,TGTGCCATCAGTGTGAAGAGAGACAGGGGCTATGGCTACACCTTC
TRBD1,TRBV7-9,TRBJ1-1,few,CASSSPHRGTEVDEAFF,TGTGCCAGCAGCTCACCACACAGGGGCACGGAGGTGGATGAAGCTTTCTTT
.,TRBV19,TRBJ1-1,.,CASRHGLGEAFF,TGTGCCAGCCGCCACGGGTTGGGTGAAGCTTTCTTT
.,TRBV30,TRBJ1-3,few,CAWRVAGNTIYF,TGTGCCTGGAGGGTAGCCGGAAACACCATATATTTT
TRBD2,TRBV7-2,TRBJ2-4,.,CASSLGSGGAGNIQYF,TGTGCCAGCAGCTTAGGGAGCGGGGGGGCGGGGAACATTCAGTACTTC
TRBD2,TRBV11-3,TRBJ2-2,.,CASSTPGLAGGSPGELFF,TGTGCCAGCAGCACACCGGGACTAGCGGGGGGTTCTCCCGGGGAGCTGTTTTTT
TRBD1,TRBV7-9,TRBJ2-7,.,CASSAGTGASYEQYF,TGTGCCAGCAGCGCCGGGACAGGGGCCTCCTACGAGCAGTACTTC
.,TRBV7-9,TRBJ1-1,.,CASSPEKVNTEAFF,TGTGCCAGCAGCCCCGAGAAAGTGAACACTGAAGCTTTCTTT
.,TRBV5-5,TRBJ1-4,many,CASSRDLNEKLFF,TGTGCCAGCAGCCGTGATCTAAATGAAAAACTGTTTTTT
TRBD1,TRBV7-9,TRBJ1-2,.,CASSLPGTGENGYTF,TGTGCCAGCAGCTTACCCGGGACAGGGGAGAATGGCTACACCTTC
TRBD2,TRBV7-9,TRBJ2-3,.,CASRGGRSTDTQYF,TGTGCCAGCCGGGGGGGAAGGAGCACAGATACGCAGTATTTT
.,TRBV9,TRBJ2-1,.,CASSPINRDNEQFF,TGTGCCAGCAGCCCTATTAACAGGGACAATGAGCAGTTCTTC
.,TRBV4-1,TRBJ2-7,few,CASSPNRGRYEQYF,TGCGCCAGCAGCCCTAATAGAGGGAGGTACGAGCAGTACTTC
TRBD1,TRBV7-9,TRBJ1-1,.,CASSLVGMGQEIITEAFF,TGTGCCAGCAGCTTAGTTGGTATGGGACAGGAGATAATAACTGAAGCTTTCTTT
TRBD2,TRBV7-6,TRBJ2-3,.,CASSRERGFTDTQYF,TGTGCCAGCAGTAGAGAGCGGGGTTTCACAGATACGCAGTATTTT
.,TRBV7-9,TRBJ1-6,.,CASSLALRQGTSPLHF,TGTGCCAGCAGCTTAGCGCTTCGGCAGGGGACTTCACCCCTCCACTTT
.,TRBV6-5,TRBJ2-3,.,CASSYAGHTDTQYF,TGTGCCAGCAGTTATGCGGGGCACACAGATACGCAGTATTTT
.,TRBV9,TRBJ2-1,.,CASSVGLNEQFF,TGTGCCAGCAGCGTCGGACTGAATGAGCAGTTCTTC
.,TRBV30,TRBJ1-2,.,CALDFHRDEFGYTF,TGTGCCTTGGACTTCCACAGGGACGAATTTGGCTACACCTTC
TRBD1,TRBV15,TRBJ2-2,.,CATSGGTGAYTGELFF,TGTGCCACCAGCGGGGGGACAGGGGCTTACACCGGGGAGCTGTTTTTT
.,TRBV19,TRBJ1-2,once,CASTSLRGFNYGYTF,TGTGCCAGTACCTCTCTAAGGGGATTCAACTATGGCTACACCTTC
.,TRBV10-1,TRBJ1-2,.,CASSEAAYGNYGYTF,TGCGCCAGCAGTGAGGCGGCCTATGGTAACTATGGCTACACCTTC
.,TRBV19,TRBJ1-1,.,CASSLGGPRTEAFF,TGTGCCAGTAGCCTAGGGGGACCTCGCACTGAAGCTTTCTTT
.,TRBV5-6,TRBJ1-2,.,CASSTQGGGYTF,TGTGCCAGCAGCACTCAGGGAGGTGGCTACACCTTC
.,TRBV7-2,TRBJ2-7,.,CASSLPGRDEQYF,TGTGCCAGCAGCTTACCCGGGAGAGACGAGCAGTACTTC
.,TRBV4-2,TRBJ2-3,.,CASRYVGTDTQYF,TGTGCCAGCAGGTATGTCGGCACAGATACGCAGTATTTT
.,TRBV6-5,TRBJ1-2,.,CASSLLTGFGYTF,TGTGCCAGCAGTCTACTAACAGGGTTTGGCTACACCTTC
.,TRBV25-1,TRBJ1-2,.,CASSENSPGLPTYGYTF,TGTGCCAGCAGTGAAAACTCCCCGGGACTCCCAACGTATGGCTACACCTTC
.,TRBV9,TRBJ1-1,.,CASSDLVASEAFF,TGTGCCAGCAGCGACCTAGTCGCCTCTGAAGCTTTCTTT
TRBD1,TRBV5-6,TRBJ1-5,.,CASSQGGQPQHF,TGTGCCAGCAGCCAGGGGGGTCAGCCCCAGCATTTT
.,TRBV7-9,TRBJ1-1,few,CASSLQSTEAFF,TGTGCCAGCAGCCTACAGTCGACTGAAGCTTTCTTT
.,TRBV7-9,TRBJ1-2,.,CASSYGHPYGYTF,TGTGCCAGCAGCTACGGACACCCCTATGGCTACACCTTC
.,TRBV6-5,TRBJ1-5,.,CAAWSWNQPQHF,TGTGCCGCATGGAGTTGGAATCAGCCCCAGCATTTT
TRBD1,TRBV4-3,TRBJ1-2,many,CASSPSSPDRVSGYTF,TGCGCCAGCAGCCCATCGTCACCGGACAGGGTGTCCGGCTACACCTTC
TRBD1,TRBV25-1,TRBJ1-6,once,CASSLGQASYNSPLHF,TGTGCCAGCAGCCTGGGACAGGCCTCCTATAATTCACCCCTCCACTTT
.,TRBV5-6,TRBJ1-4,.,CASSLLNEKLFF,TGTGCCAGCAGCTTGCTTAATGAAAAACTGTTTTTT
TRBD2,TRBV4-2,TRBJ2-2,once,CASSQDPRTSFSAGELFF,TGTGCCAGCAGCCAAGATCCACGGACTAGCTTTAGTGCCGGGGAGCTGTTTTTT
TRBD1,TRBV11-1,TRBJ2-7,.,CASGTVAYEQYF,TGTGCCAGCGGGACAGTCGCCTACGAGCAGTACTTC
.,TRBV14,TRBJ1-1,.,CASSQDLWQSEAFF,TGTGCCAGCAGCCAAGATCTGTGGCAGTCTGAAGCTTTCTTT
TRBD1,TRBV9,TRBJ2-5,.,CASSGGQGVQETQYF,TGTGCCAGCAGCGGTGGACAGGGGGTTCAAGAGACCCAGTACTTC